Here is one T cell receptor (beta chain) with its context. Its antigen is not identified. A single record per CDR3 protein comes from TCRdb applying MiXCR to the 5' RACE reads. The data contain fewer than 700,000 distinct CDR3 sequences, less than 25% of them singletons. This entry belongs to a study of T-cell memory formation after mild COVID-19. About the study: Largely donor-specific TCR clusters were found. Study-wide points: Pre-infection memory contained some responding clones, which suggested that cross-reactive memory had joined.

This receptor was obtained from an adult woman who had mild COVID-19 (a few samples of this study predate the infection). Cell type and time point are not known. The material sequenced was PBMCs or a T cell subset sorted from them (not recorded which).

The CDR3 nucleotides read TGTGCCAGCACTGAACCACCCCGCTACGAGCAGTACTTC. It yields the protein CASTEPPRYEQYF. The rearrangement joins TRBV6-2 or TRBV6-3 to TRBJ2-7; D unresolved. From germline, CDR1 is MNHEY and CDR2 SVGEGT. CDR3 length: 13 residues. The V end was cut by 7 bases, the J end by 3 bases, with 13 bases between.